The rows below give T cell receptor beta chains drawn from one sample of a study of blood T cell repertoires in COVID-19. Generated by immunoSEQ multiplex PCR, the TCRdb table keeps only in-frame clones and is missing some. The sample includes tens of thousands of clones, approximately 87% of them seen just once. Source material: peripheral blood. The receptors come from a human donor in a cohort sampled during active COVID-19. CDR3s include the opening cysteine and the closing phenylalanine or tryptophan. The D gene is left open where the match is weak. Only part of the rows carry a size: once, few, many, or a class if the clone is expanded.

d_call	v_call	j_call	clone_size	cdr3_nt	cdr3_aa
TRBD1	TRBV19	TRBJ1-4	-	TGTGCCAGTCAGAATTTTCTAACAGGGGTGGCTAATGAAAAACTGTTTTTT	CASQNFLTGVANEKLFF
-	TRBV5-3	TRBJ1-5	few	TGTGCCAGAAGCCGAGGGAGGGGGAGCAATCAGCCCCAGCATTTT	CARSRGRGSNQPQHF
-	TRBV21-1	TRBJ2-7	few	TGTGCCAGCAGCAAAGTCTCTATGGACAGGGGGGCCTCCTTCTCCTACGAGCAGTACTTC	CASSKVSMDRGASFSYEQYF
-	TRBV2	TRBJ1-6	-	TGTGCCAGCAGTGAAGGTCTAGGGGGATACAATTCACCCCTCCACTTT	CASSEGLGGYNSPLHF
-	TRBV7-8	TRBJ2-7	-	TGTGCCAGCAGCTCCTCCGTTGGGGGCAGGGCCTCCTACGAGCAGTACTTC	CASSSSVGGRASYEQYF
-	TRBV19	TRBJ1-2	-	TGTGCCAGCTTCTGGACATATGGCTACACCTTC	CASFWTYGYTF
-	TRBV6-6	TRBJ2-1	few	TGTGCCAGCACCCGGAGTCATCAGGGTGTTGAGCAGTTCTTC	CASTRSHQGVEQFF
-	TRBV4-1	TRBJ2-3	-	TGCGCCAGCAGCCCCTTCCGGGGCACAGATACGCAGTATTTT	CASSPFRGTDTQYF
-	TRBV5-1	TRBJ2-1	-	TGCGCCAGCAGCTTGGCCTCAGGGTTTTACAATGAGCAGTTCTTC	CASSLASGFYNEQFF
TRBD1	TRBV4-3	TRBJ1-4	-	TGCGCCAGCAGCCAAGACCTGGGACAGGCAAATCAAAAACTGTTTTTT	CASSQDLGQANQKLFF
TRBD1	TRBV7-2	TRBJ1-5	-	TGTGCCAGCAGCTGGAGGACAGGGGGCGATCAGCCCCAGCATTTT	CASSWRTGGDQPQHF
TRBD2	TRBV15	TRBJ2-5	-	TGTGCCACCAGCAGAGCGGGAGGGCCAGAGGAGACCCAGTACTTC	CATSRAGGPEETQYF
TRBD1	TRBV19	TRBJ2-1	few	TGTGCCAGTAGGACAGGGGGCTCGATTGAGCAGTTCTTC	CASRTGGSIEQFF
TRBD1	TRBV6-6	TRBJ1-2	-	TGTGCCAGCAGTTACGCTGACAGGGGTGGCTACACCTTC	CASSYADRGGYTF
TRBD1	TRBV29-1	TRBJ1-2	-	TGCAGCGTTGAACGGGGACAGGGGGCGGGTGGCTACACCTTC	CSVERGQGAGGYTF
TRBD1	TRBV7-2	TRBJ1-1	-	TGTGCCAGCAGCCTTCAGACCGGGACAGGTGGTTTCTTT	CASSLQTGTGGFF
-	TRBV28	TRBJ1-1	-	TGTGCCAGCAGTTTACCGTACACTGAAGCTTTCTTT	CASSLPYTEAFF
-	TRBV5-8	TRBJ1-3	-	TGTGCCAGCAGCTTGGCTTGGGAGAGCTCTGGAAACACCATATATTTT	CASSLAWESSGNTIYF